The clone carrying this T cell receptor beta chain came up many times. The sample is drawn from a study of low-dose radiotherapy and immunotherapy resistance in tumors. Study background: Intravenous ipilimumab 1 mg/kg every six weeks was given with nivolumab 240 mg every two weeks.

In germline, CDR1 is SGHAT, CDR2 FQNNGV. Losses at the gene ends were 3 bases for V and 1 base for J; bases not matched to a gene: 10. This CDR3 comprises 17 residues. Documented time point: after trial treatment. Treatment noted: LDRT plus nivolumab, ipilimumab, low-dose cyclophosphamide and aspirin (RACIN trial). With TRAV- and TRBV-specific primers, first-strand cDNA was made, covering the alpha and beta chains. For amplifying TCRs, the PCR ran for 20 to 25 cycles with Phusion, which was used together with a constant-region primer and the adapter on the V primers. By in vitro transcription, the isolated mRNA was amplified. TCRdb analysed the reads with MiXCR anew, one entry per CDR3 protein. The sample lists roughly 56,000 distinct CDR3 sequences; about a quarter were seen once.

The sequence derives from a male donor with prostate cancer. The material was PBMCs, obtained after low-dose radiotherapy plus immunotherapy. The chain couples TRBV11-2 to TRBJ2-3; 7 bases align to TRBD2. CDR3 coding DNA: TGTGCCAGCAGCTTCGGGCCCCAGCGGGGTCGCACAGATACGCAGTATTTT. It encodes CASSFGPQRGRTDTQYF.